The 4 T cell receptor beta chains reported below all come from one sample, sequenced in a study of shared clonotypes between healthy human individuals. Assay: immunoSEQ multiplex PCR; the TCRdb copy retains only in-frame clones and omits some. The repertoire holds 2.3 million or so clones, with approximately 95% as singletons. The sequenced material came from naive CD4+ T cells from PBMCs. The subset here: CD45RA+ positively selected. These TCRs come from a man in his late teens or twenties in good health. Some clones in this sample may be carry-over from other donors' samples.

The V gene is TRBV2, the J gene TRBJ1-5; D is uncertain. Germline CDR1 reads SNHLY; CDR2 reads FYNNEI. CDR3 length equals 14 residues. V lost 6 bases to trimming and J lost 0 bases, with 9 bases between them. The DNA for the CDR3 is TGTGCCAGCAGCGCCAGTTATAGCAATCAGCCCCAGCATTTT. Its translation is CASSASYSNQPQHF.

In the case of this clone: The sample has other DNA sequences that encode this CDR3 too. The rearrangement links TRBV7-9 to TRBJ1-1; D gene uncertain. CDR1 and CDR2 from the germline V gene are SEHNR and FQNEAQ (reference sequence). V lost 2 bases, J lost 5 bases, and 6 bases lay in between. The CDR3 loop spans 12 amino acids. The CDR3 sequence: CASSLKGTEAFF. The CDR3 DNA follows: TGTGCCAGCAGCTTAAAGGGAACTGAAGCTTTCTTT. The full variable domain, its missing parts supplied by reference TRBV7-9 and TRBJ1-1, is DTGVSQNPRHKITKRGQNVTFRCDPISEHNRLYWYRQTLGQGPEFLTYFQNEAQLEKSRLLSDRFSAERPKGSFSTLEIQRTEQGDSAMYLCASSLKGTEAFFGQGTRLTVV.

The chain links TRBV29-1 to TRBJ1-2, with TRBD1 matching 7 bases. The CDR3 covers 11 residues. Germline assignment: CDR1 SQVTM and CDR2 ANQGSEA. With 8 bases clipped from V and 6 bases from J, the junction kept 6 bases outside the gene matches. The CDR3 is CSSRTGDGYTF. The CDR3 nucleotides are TGCAGCTCGCGGACAGGAGATGGCTACACCTTC. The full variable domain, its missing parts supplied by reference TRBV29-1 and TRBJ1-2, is SAVISQKPSRDICQRGTSLTIQCQVDSQVTMMFWYRQQPGQSLTLIATANQGSEATYESGFVIDKFPISRPNLTFSTLTVSNMSPEDSSIYLCSSRTGDGYTFGSGTRLTVV.

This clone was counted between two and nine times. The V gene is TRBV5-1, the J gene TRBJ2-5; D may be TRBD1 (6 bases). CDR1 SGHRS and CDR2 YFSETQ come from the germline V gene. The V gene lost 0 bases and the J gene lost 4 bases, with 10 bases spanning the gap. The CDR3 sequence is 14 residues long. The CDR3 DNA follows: TGCGCCAGCAGCTTGGCCCCAGGGGCAGAGACCCAGTACTTC. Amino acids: CASSLAPGAETQYF.